This TCR beta chain was documented in a study of response to subunit inactivated influenza vaccine. This clonotype was seen ten or more times. The target antigen is unknown. V lost 0 bases and J lost 7; bases outside the gene matches: 10. CDR1 is SGHAT and CDR2 is FQNNGV in the germline V gene. This CDR3 region has 17 residues. Via MiXCR, TCRdb re-called the RT-PCR reads, giving one row per CDR3 protein. This table holds approximately 530,000 distinct CDR3 sequences, roughly 7.6% found once. Study-level results: It was the authors' suggestion that each seasonal influenza vaccination recruits few new T cells.

V and J are TRBV11-2 and TRBJ2-7; 12 nucleotides agree with TRBD1. This specimen consisted of PBMCs from blood, obtained roughly 24 months after vaccination. The receptor's source is a man aged 50-75 years who received an inactivated influenza vaccine. The CDR3 reads CASSLESGTGGRGEQYF. The CDR3 DNA is TGTGCCAGCAGCTTAGAATCCGGGACAGGGGGCCGAGGGGAGCAGTACTTC.